The 8 T cell receptor beta chains below come from one sample, sequenced in a study of post-analysis software for immune sequencing data. Unique molecular identifiers tagged the TCR beta cDNA libraries. Using its own MiXCR run on the PCR reads, TCRdb lists one record per CDR3 protein. The sample consists of 160,000 or so distinct CDR3 sequences, under 40% of them appearing once. This material consisted of blood, taken after autologous hematopoietic stem cell transplantation. These receptors were collected from a girl aged 5-17 years with multiple sclerosis.

V usage is TRBV14 and J usage is TRBJ2-1; TRBD1 matches 7 bases. V was clipped by 4 bases and J by 0 bases; unmatched bases: 3. The CDR3 totals 15 residues. Germline V gives CDR1 SGHDN, CDR2 FVKESK. The CDR3 DNA reads as TGTGCCAGCAGCCTTAGACAGGGCTCCTACAATGAGCAGTTCTTC. It is translated as CASSLRQGSYNEQFF.

This clonotype was counted only a few times. The rearrangement joins TRBV12-5 to TRBJ2-1; TRBD1 matches at 7 bases. V dropped 1 base and J dropped 0; count of bases not matched to a gene: 0. The CDR3 extends over 15 amino acids. CDR1 is LGHNT, CDR2 FRNRAP, per germline. CDR3 in DNA: TGTGCTAGTGGTTTGGGGGACAGCTCCTACAATGAGCAGTTCTTC. Encoded protein: CASGLGDSSYNEQFF. Full variable domain (remainder filled in from reference TRBV12-5 and TRBJ2-1): DARVTQTPRHKVTEMGQEVTMRCQPILGHNTVFWYRQTMMQGLELLAYFRNRAPLDDSGMPKDRFSAEMPDATLATLKIQPSEPRDSAVYFCASGLGDSSYNEQFFGPGTRLTVL.

This clonotype is medium-sized in the sample. The chain couples TRBV7-2 to TRBJ1-6; D is perhaps TRBD1 (5 bases). The CDR3 covers 14 residues. Germline V gives CDR1 SGHTA, CDR2 FQGNSA. The ends were cut back, 3 bases at V and 9 bases at J, with 12 bases in the middle. CDR3 in DNA: TGTGCCAGCAGCTTGAAAGGGGCTGGTTCACCCCTCCACTTT. This encodes CASSLKGAGSPLHF.

This clonotype was seen more than once but under ten times. The chain uses TRBV11-1 and TRBJ2-4, with D tentatively TRBD1 (6 bases). The DNA end lines up better with TRBJ2-7; the J call may be wrong. This CDR3 has 15 residues. In germline, CDR1 is SGHAT, CDR2 FQDESV (reference sequence). The CDR3 loop reads CASSRHGQNLYEQYF. The DNA of the CDR3 is TGTGCCAGCAGCCGCCACGGACAGAACCTCTACGAGCAGTACTTC.

The chain joins TRBV6-2 or TRBV6-3 to TRBJ2-1; D unclear. Trimming left V 2 bases short and J 6 bases short, with 5 bases between. From germline, CDR1 is MNHEY and CDR2 SVGEGT. This CDR3 contains 12 residues. The DNA of the CDR3 is TGTGCCAGCAGTTACGGTCGCAATGAGCAGTTCTTC. It codes for CASSYGRNEQFF.

As DNA, the CDR3 is TGCAGTGCTAGAGATCTGGCTAGCGCCTACGAGCAGTACTTC. Its protein is CSARDLASAYEQYF. The chain uses TRBV20-1 and TRBJ2-7; a possible D gene is TRBD2 (6 bases). CDR1 is DFQATT and CDR2 is SNEGSKA in the germline V gene (reference sequence). Trimming left V 0 bases short and J 2 bases short, with 11 bases between. This CDR3 is built from 14 residues.

The V call is TRBV20-1, the J call TRBJ2-1, with TRBD1 as a possible D gene (5 bases). Germline CDR1 is DFQATT and CDR2 is SNEGSKA (reference sequence). Trimming removed 3 bases at V and 8 bases at J, with 20 bases between. The CDR3 is made up of 15 amino acids. This CDR3 is CSASPKGQGWDEQFF. In DNA form, the CDR3 reads TGCAGTGCTAGTCCTAAGGGGCAGGGTTGGGATGAGCAGTTCTTC.

CDR3 loop: CASSWDTSNQPQHF. The CDR3 DNA reads as TGTGCCAGCAGCTGGGACACTAGCAATCAGCCCCAGCATTTT. The V call is TRBV5-5, the J call TRBJ1-5, with D possibly TRBD1 on 6 matching bases. This CDR3 spans 14 amino acids. The germline V gene has CDR1 SGHKS and CDR2 YYEKEE (reference sequence). V was clipped by 3 bases and J by 0 bases, with 7 bases between them.